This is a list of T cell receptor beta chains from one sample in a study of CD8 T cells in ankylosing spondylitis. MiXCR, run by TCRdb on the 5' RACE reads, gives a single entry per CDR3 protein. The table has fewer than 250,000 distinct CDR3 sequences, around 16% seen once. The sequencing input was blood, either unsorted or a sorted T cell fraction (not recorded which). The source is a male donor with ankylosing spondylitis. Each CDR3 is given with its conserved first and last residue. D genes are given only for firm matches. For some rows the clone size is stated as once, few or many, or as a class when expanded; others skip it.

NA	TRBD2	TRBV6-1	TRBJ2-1	CASGGTSGIDEQFF	TGTGCCAGCGGGGGGACTAGCGGGATAGATGAGCAGTTCTTC
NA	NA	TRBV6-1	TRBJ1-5	CASRDKQYHYQPQHF	TGTGCCAGCAGGGACAAACAATATCACTATCAGCCCCAGCATTTT
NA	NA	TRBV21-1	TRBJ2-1	CASRPGTGGNEQFF	TGTGCCAGCCGCCCCGGGACAGGCGGTAATGAGCAGTTCTTC
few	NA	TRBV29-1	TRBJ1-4	CSMRSRGFEKLFF	TGCAGCATGCGGTCCCGAGGATTCGAAAAACTGTTTTTT
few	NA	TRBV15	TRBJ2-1	CATSRDPRDWAYNEQFF	TGTGCCACCAGCAGAGATCCCCGGGACTGGGCCTACAATGAGCAGTTCTTC
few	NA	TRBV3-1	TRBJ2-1	CASSQEQANNEQFF	TGTGCCAGCAGCCAAGAGCAGGCCAACAATGAGCAGTTCTTC
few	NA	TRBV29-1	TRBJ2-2	CSATGPTGELFF	TGCAGCGCAACAGGGCCCACCGGGGAGCTGTTTTTT
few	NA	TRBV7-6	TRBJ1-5	CASSSTAGDQPQHF	TGTGCCAGCAGCTCAACGGCAGGGGATCAGCCCCAGCATTTT
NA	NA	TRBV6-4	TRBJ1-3	CASTGGEQFHQPSRYAGNTIYF	TGTGCCAGCACCGGGGGGGAACAGTTCCATCAACCATCCCGTTATGCGGGAAACACCATATATTTT
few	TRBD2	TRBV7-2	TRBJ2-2	CASSLTVVAGGPGELFF	TGTGCCAGCAGCTTAACAGTGGTAGCGGGAGGTCCCGGGGAGCTGTTTTTT
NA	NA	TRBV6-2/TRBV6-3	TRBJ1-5	CASKDRDIRNQPQHF	TGTGCCAGCAAGGACCGGGACATACGCAATCAGCCCCAGCATTTT
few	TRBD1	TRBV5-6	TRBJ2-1	CASSSPGQGYPWPYNEQFF	TGTGCCAGCAGCTCGCCGGGACAGGGGTACCCCTGGCCTTACAATGAGCAGTTCTTC
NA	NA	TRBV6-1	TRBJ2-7	CASSETGGNYEQYF	TGTGCCAGCAGTGAGACCGGGGGCAACTACGAGCAGTACTTC
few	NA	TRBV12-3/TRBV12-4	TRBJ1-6	CASSFSGPIDSPLHF	TGTGCCAGCAGTTTTTCTGGACCGATAGATTCACCCCTCCACTTT
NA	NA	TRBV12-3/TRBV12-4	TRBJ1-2	CASSLALNAAGAGYTF	TGTGCCAGCAGTTTAGCGCTGAATGCGGCAGGGGCTGGCTACACCTTC
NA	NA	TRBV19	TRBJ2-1	CASSIGSGGTYEQFF	TGTGCCAGTAGTATAGGCAGTGGGGGGACCTATGAGCAGTTCTTC
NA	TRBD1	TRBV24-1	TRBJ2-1	CATMRQGNNEQFF	TGTGCCACCATGAGACAGGGGAACAATGAGCAGTTCTTC
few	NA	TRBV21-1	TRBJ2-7	CASSKPPRTAPYEQYF	TGTGCCAGCAGCAAACCCCCCAGGACTGCACCCTACGAGCAGTACTTC
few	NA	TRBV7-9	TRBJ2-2	CASSLTADTGELFF	TGTGCCAGCAGCCTTACAGCGGACACCGGGGAGCTGTTTTTT
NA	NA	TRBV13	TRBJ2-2	CASSLTLGGELFF	TGTGCCAGCAGCTTGACACTCGGCGGGGAGCTGTTTTTT
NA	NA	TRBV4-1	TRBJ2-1	CASSQDPSDYFEQFF	TGCGCCAGCAGCCAAGATCCTAGCGACTATTTTGAGCAGTTCTTC
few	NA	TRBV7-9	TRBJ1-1	CASNLQGILNTEAFF	TGTGCCAGCAACCTCCAAGGGATTTTGAACACTGAAGCTTTCTTT
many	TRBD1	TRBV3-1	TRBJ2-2	CASSIRQGNTGELFF	TGTGCCAGCAGCATTCGACAGGGAAACACCGGGGAGCTGTTTTTT
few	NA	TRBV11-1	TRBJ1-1	CASSLGFRNTEAFF	TGTGCCAGCAGCTTAGGATTCAGAAACACTGAAGCTTTCTTT